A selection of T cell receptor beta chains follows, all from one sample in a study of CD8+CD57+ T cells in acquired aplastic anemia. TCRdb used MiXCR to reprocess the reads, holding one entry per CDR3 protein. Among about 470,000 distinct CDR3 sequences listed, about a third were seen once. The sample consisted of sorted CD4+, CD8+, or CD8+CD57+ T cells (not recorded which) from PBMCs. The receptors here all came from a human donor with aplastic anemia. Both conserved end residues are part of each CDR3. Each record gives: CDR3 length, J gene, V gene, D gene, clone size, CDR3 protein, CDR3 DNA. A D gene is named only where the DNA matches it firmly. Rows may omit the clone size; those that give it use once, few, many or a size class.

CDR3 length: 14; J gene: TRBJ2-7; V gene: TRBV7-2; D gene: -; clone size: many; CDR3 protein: CASSLELGDYEQYF; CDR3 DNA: TGTGCCAGCAGCTTAGAGCTAGGGGACTACGAGCAGTACTTC
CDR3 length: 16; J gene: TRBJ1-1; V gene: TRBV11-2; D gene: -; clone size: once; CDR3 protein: CASSLGGIGMDTETFF; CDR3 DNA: TGTGCCAGCAGCTTAGGCGGTATCGGGATGGACACTGAAACTTTCTTT
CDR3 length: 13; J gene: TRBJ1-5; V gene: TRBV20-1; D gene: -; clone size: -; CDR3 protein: CSASDMSNQPQHF; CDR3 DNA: TGCAGTGCGAGTGACATGAGCAATCAGCCCCAGCATTTT
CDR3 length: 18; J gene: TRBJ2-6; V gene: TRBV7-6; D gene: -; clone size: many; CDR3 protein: CASSLAGQTSSGANVLTF; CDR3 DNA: TGTGCCAGCAGCTTAGCAGGACAGACAAGCTCTGGGGCCAACGTCCTGACTTTC
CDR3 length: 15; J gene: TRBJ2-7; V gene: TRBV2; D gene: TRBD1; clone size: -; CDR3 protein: CASSSTRGRGYEQYF; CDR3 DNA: TGTGCCAGCAGTTCGACCAGGGGGCGCGGGTACGAGCAGTACTTC
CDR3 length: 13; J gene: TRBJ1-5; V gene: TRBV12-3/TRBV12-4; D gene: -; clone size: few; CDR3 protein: CASSFQDNQPQHF; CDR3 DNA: TGTGCCAGCAGTTTTCAGGACAATCAGCCCCAGCATTTT
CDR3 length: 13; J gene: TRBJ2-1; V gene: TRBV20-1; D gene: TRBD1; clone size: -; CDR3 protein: CSARDQGQDRQFF; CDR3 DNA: TGCAGTGCTAGAGATCAGGGACAGGATCGGCAGTTCTTC
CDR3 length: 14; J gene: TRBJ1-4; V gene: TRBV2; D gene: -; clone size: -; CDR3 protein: CASTERGFREKLFF; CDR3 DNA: TGTGCCAGCACCGAGCGGGGGTTTCGTGAAAAACTGTTTTTT
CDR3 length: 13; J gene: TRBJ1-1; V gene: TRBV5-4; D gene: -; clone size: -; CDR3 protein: CASSWVRNTEAFF; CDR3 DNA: TGTGCCAGCAGCTGGGTAAGGAACACTGAAGCTTTCTTT
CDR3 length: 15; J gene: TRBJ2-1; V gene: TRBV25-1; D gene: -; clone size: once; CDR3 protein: CASSPLTGYYNEQFF; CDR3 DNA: TGTGCCAGCTCACCACTAACAGGATACTACAATGAGCAGTTCTTC
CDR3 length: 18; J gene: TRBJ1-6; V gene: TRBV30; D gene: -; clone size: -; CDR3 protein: CAWKEVAGQSSYNSPLHF; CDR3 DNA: TGTGCCTGGAAAGAAGTTGCAGGCCAGAGCTCCTATAATTCACCCCTCCACTTT
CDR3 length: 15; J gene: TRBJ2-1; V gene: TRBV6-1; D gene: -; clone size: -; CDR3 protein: CASRVEGASYNEQFF; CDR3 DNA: TGTGCCAGCAGGGTGGAGGGGGCCAGCTACAATGAGCAGTTCTTC
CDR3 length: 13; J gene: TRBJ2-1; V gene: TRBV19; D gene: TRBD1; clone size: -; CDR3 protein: CASSDRGFNEQFF; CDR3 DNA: TGTGCCAGTAGTGACAGGGGCTTTAATGAGCAGTTCTTC
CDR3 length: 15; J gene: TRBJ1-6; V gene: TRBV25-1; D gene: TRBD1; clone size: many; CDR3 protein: CATTKGGTANSPLHF; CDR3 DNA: TGTGCCACCACTAAGGGAGGGACAGCCAATTCACCCCTCCACTTT
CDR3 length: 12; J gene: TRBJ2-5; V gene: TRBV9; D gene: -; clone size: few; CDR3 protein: CASSVRQETQYF; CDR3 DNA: TGCGCCAGCAGCGTCCGACAGGAGACCCAGTACTTC
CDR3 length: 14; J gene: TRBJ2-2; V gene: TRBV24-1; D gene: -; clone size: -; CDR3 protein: CATSDYRNTGELFF; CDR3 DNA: TGTGCCACCAGTGATTACAGGAACACCGGGGAGCTGTTTTTT
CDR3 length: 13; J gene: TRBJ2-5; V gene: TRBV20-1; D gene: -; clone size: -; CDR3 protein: CRPGGAGKETQYF; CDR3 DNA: TGCAGGCCAGGGGGGGCGGGAAAAGAGACCCAGTACTTC
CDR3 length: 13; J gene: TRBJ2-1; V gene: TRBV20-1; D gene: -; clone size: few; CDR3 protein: CSARDQGEDEQFF; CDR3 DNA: TGCAGTGCTAGAGATCAAGGTGAGGATGAGCAGTTCTTC
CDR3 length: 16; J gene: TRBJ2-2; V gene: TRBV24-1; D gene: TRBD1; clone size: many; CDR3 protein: CATSEPGQGITGELFF; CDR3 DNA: TGTGCCACCAGTGAGCCGGGACAGGGAATCACCGGGGAGCTGTTTTTT
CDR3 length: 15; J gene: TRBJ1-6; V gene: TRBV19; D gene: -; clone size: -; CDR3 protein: CASSIDAAYNSPLHF; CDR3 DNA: TGTGCCAGTAGTATAGATGCAGCTTATAATTCACCCCTCCACTTT
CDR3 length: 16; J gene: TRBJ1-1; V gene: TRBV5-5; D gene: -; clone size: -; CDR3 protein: CASSLYQGTLNTEAFF; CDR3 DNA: TGTGCCAGCAGCTTGTATCAGGGGACGTTGAACACTGAAGCTTTCTTT
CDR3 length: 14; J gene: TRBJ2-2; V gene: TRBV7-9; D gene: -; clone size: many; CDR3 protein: CASSLGRNTGELFF; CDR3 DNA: TGTGCCAGCAGCTTAGGTCGGAACACCGGGGAGCTGTTTTTT
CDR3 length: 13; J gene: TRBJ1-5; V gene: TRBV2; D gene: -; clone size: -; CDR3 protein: CASTFQGNQPQHF; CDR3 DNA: TGTGCCAGCACTTTCCAGGGGAATCAGCCCCAGCATTTT
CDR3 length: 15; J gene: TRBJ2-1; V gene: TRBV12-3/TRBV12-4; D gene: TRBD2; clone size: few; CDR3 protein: CASSLRGGRYNEQFF; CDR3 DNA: TGTGCCAGCAGTCTCCGGGGGGGGAGGTACAATGAGCAGTTCTTC
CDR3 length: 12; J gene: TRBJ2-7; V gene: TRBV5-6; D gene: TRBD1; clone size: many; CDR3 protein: CASSLARGQQYF; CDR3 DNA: TGTGCCAGCAGCTTGGCCAGGGGGCAGCAGTACTTC
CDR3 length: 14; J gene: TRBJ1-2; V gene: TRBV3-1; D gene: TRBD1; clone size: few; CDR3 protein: CASSQVGGAGGYTF; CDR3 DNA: TGTGCCAGCAGCCAAGTAGGGGGCGCCGGTGGCTACACCTTC
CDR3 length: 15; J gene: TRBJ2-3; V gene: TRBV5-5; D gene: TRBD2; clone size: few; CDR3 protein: CASSWTSGDTDTQYF; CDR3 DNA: TGTGCCAGCAGTTGGACTAGCGGGGACACAGATACGCAGTATTTT
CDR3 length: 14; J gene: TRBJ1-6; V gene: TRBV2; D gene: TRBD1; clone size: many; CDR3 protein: CASRPGTANSPLHF; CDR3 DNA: TGTGCCAGCAGGCCCGGGACAGCAAATTCACCCCTCCACTTT
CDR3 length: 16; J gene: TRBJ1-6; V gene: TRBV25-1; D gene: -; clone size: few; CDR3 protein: CASNSAGEMVNSPLHF; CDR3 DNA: TGTGCCAGCAACTCGGCAGGGGAAATGGTTAATTCACCCCTCCACTTT
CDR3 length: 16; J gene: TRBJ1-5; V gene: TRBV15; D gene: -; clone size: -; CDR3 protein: CATSRVGGPTNQPQHF; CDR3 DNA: TGTGCCACCAGCAGAGTGGGAGGACCTACTAATCAGCCCCAGCATTTT
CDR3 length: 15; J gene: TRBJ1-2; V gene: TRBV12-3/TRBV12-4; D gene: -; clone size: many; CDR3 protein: CASIKPAGSVYGYTF; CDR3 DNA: TGTGCCAGCATTAAACCCGCAGGCTCAGTCTATGGCTACACCTTC
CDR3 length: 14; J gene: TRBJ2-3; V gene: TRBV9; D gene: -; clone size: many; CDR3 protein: CASSPREHTDTQYF; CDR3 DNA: TGTGCCAGCAGCCCCCGGGAACACACAGATACGCAGTATTTT
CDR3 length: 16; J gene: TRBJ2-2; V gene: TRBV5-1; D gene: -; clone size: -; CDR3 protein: CASSLGQRPNTGELFF; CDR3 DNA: TGCGCCAGCAGCTTGGGACAGAGACCTAACACCGGGGAGCTGTTTTTT